This T cell receptor beta chain was identified during a study of cytomegalovirus exposure and HLA in healthy donors. General study results and limits: The authors later linked a missense DCLRE1C variant to TCR beta V- and J-gene trimming. Links to common viral pathogens appeared, in a later analysis, for several of the most significant clusters.

Looked up from germline, CDR1 is MNHEY and CDR2 is SMNVEV (reference sequence). The CDR3 runs to 14 residues. Trimming cost V 2 bases and J 3 bases, with 8 bases left between them. The PCR contained 60 Vbeta and 13 Jbeta primers. Libraries were prepared by immunoSEQ multiplex PCR; TCRdb keeps only in-frame clonotypes and omits some of them. The repertoire has 90,000 to 120,000 clones, over 60% of them found once; the top ten carry 4.2%. A note on this clone: What it binds is unknown.

The clonotype was recovered from a male donor in good health and CMV-seronegative. This sequence joins TRBV27 and TRBJ1-5; D gene ambiguous. The sequencing input was PBMCs. The CDR3 reads CASSLGRFNQPQHF. The CDR3 DNA sequence: TGTGCCAGCAGTTTAGGTAGATTCAATCAGCCCCAGCATTTT.